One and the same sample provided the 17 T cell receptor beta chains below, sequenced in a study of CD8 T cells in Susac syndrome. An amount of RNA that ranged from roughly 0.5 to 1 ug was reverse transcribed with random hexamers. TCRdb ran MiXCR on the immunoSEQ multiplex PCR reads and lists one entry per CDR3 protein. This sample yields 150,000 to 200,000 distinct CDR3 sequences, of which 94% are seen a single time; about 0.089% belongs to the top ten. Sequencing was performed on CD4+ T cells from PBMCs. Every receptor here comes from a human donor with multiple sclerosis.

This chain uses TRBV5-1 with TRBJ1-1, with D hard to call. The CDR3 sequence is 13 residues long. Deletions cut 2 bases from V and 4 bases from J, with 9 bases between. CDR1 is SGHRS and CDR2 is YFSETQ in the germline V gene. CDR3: CASSFSGITEAFF. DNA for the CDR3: TGCGCCAGCAGCTTTTCGGGGATCACTGAAGCTTTCTTT.

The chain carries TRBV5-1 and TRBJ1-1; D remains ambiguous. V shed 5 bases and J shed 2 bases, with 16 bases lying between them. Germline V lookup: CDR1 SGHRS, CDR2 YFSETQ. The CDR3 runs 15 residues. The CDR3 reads CASRINLNSNTEAFF. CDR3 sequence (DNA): TGCGCCAGCAGAATAAATCTCAACAGTAACACTGAAGCTTTCTTT.

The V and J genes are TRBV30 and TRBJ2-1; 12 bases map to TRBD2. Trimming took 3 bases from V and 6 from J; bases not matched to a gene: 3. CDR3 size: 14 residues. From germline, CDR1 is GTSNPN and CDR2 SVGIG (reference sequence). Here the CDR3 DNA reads TGTGCCTGGAGGCTAGCGGGAGGGGTCAATGAGCAGTTCTTC. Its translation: CAWRLAGGVNEQFF.

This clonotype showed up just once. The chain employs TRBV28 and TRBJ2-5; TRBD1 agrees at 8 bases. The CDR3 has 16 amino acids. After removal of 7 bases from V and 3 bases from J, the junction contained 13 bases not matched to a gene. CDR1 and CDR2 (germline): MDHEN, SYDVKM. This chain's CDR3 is CASTSGQGVWEETQYF. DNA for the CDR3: TGTGCCAGCACGAGCGGACAGGGTGTTTGGGAAGAGACCCAGTACTTC.

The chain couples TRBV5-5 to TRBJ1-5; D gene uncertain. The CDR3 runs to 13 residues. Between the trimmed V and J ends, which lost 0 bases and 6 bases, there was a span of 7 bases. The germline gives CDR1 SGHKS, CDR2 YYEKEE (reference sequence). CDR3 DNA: TGTGCCAGCAGCTTGGCCCGTGGTCAGCCCCAGCATTTT. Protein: CASSLARGQPQHF.

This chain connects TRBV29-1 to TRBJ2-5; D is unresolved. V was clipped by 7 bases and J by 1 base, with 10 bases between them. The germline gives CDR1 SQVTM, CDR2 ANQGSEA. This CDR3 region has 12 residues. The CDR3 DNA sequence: TGCAGCGCCTTGGTTTTCCAAGAGACCCAGTACTTC. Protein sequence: CSALVFQETQYF.

CDR3 bases: TGTGCCAGTAGTGTTTCTAGCGGGACCCACTTTAGGGAGCTGTTTTTT. Translation gives CASSVSSGTHFRELFF. The chain couples TRBV19 to TRBJ2-2; 9 bases are shared with TRBD2. After removal of 5 bases from V and 9 bases from J, the junction contained 13 bases not matched to a gene. The CDR3 sequence is 16 residues long. Germline CDR1 reads LNHDA; CDR2 reads SQIVND (reference sequence).

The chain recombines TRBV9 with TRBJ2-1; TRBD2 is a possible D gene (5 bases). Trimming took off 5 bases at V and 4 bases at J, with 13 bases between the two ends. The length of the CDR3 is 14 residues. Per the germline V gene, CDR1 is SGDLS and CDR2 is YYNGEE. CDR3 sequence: CASSNGVQYNEQFF. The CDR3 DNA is TGTGCCAGCAGTAACGGGGTGCAGTACAATGAGCAGTTCTTC.

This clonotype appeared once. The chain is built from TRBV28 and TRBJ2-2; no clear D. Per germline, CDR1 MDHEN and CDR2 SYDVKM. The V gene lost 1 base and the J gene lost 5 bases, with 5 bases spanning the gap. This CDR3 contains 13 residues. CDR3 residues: CASSLYGTGELFF. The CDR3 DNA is TGTGCCAGCAGTTTATACGGGACCGGGGAGCTGTTTTTT.

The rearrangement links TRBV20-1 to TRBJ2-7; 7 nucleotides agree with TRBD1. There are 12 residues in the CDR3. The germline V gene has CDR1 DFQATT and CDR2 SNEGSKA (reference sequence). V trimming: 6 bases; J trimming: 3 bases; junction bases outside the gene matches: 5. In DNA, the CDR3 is TGCAGTGCATCGGGACAGAGCTACGAGCAGTACTTC. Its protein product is CSASGQSYEQYF.

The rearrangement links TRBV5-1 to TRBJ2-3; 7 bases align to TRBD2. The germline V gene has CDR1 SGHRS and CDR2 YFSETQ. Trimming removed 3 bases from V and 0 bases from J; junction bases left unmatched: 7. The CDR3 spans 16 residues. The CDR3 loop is CASSWGSGISTDTQYF. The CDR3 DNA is TGCGCCAGCAGCTGGGGAAGCGGGATAAGCACAGATACGCAGTATTTT.

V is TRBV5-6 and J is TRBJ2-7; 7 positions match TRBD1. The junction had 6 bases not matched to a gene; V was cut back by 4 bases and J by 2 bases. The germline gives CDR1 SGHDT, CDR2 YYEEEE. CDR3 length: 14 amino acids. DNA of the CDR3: TGTGCCAGCAGCCGCTGGGGACAGACCTACGAGCAGTACTTC. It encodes CASSRWGQTYEQYF.

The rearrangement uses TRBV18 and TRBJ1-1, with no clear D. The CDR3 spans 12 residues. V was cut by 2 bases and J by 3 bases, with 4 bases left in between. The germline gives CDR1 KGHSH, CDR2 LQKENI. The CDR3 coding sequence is TGTGCCAGCTCACCAGAGTACACTGAAGCTTTCTTT. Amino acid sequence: CASSPEYTEAFF.

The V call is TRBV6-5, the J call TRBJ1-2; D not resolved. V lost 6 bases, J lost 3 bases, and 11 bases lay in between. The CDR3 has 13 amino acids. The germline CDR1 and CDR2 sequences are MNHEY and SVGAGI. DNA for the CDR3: TGTGCCAGCAGACCCCAGGAGGACTATGGCTACACCTTC. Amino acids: CASRPQEDYGYTF.

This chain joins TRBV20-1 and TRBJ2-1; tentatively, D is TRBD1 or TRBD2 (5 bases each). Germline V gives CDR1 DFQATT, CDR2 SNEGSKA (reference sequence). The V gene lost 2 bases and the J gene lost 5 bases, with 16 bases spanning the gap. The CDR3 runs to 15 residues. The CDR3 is CSARTAGAGNNEQFF. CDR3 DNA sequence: TGCAGTGCTAGAACGGCCGGGGCAGGGAACAATGAGCAGTTCTTC.

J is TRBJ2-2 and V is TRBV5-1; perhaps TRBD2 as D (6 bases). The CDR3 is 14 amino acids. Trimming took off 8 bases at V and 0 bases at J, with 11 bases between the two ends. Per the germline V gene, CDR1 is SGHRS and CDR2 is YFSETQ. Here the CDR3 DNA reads TGCGCCAGTTCCGGCGGGGCGAACACCGGGGAGCTGTTTTTT. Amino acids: CASSGGANTGELFF.

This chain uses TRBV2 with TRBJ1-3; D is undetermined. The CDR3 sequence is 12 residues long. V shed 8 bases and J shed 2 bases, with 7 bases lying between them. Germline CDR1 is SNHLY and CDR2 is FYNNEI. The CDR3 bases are TGTGCCAGCGGGGAGGCTGGAAACACCATATATTTT. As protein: CASGEAGNTIYF. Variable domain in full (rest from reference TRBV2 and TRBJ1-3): EPEVTQTPSHQVTQMGQEVILRCVPISNHLYFYWYRQILGQKVEFLVSFYNNEISEKSEIFDDQFSVERPDGSNFTLKIRSTKLEDSAMYFCASGEAGNTIYFGEGSWLTVV.